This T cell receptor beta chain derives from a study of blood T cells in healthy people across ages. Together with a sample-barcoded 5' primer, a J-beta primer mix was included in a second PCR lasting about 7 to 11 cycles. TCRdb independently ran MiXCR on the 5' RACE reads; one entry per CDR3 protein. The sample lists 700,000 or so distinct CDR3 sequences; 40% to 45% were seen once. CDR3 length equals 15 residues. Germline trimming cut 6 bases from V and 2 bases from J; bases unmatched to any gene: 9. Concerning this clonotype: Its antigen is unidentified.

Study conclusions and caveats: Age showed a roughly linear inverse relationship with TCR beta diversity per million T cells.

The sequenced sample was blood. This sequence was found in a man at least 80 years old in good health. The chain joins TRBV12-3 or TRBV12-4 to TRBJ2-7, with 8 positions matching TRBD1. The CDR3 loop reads CASSAGQGLTYEQYF. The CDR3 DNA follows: TGTGCCAGCAGCGCAGGACAGGGTTTGACCTACGAGCAGTACTTC.